The rows below give T cell receptor beta chains drawn from one sample of a study of control samples from healthy donors and cancer patients. Assay: immunoSEQ multiplex PCR; the TCRdb copy retains only in-frame clones and omits some. Of about 120,000 clones detected, around nine tenths appear once; the ten largest clones hold around 10%. Sequenced: blood. The receptors derive from a man aged 25-40 years in good health. Both conserved end residues are part of each CDR3. The order of the fields is V gene, clone size, D gene, J gene, CDR3 DNA, CDR3 protein. The D gene is left open where the match is weak. Some rows mark clone size as missing; the rest say once, few, many or name a class of expanded clone.

>TRBV6-5|.|.|TRBJ1-2
TGTGCCAGCACGCCCTTGGGGGGCTATGGCTACACCTTC
CASTPLGGYGYTF
>TRBV19|.|.|TRBJ2-1
TGTGCCAGTAGTATAGGGCGCAGGGGCTCCTACAATGAGCAGTTCTTC
CASSIGRRGSYNEQFF
>TRBV3-1/TRBV3-2|.|.|TRBJ1-5
TGTGCCAGCAGCCGTCTAGGATCCAATCAGCCCCAGCATTTT
CASSRLGSNQPQHF
>TRBV5-8|.|TRBD1|TRBJ1-4
TGTGCCAGCAGCTGGGACAGGGGTGAAAAACTGTTTTTT
CASSWDRGEKLFF
>TRBV3-1/TRBV3-2|.|.|TRBJ1-2
TGTGCCAGCAGGGCCCAGGGCAACTATGGCTACACCTTC
CASRAQGNYGYTF
>TRBV6-5|.|.|TRBJ1-1
TGTGCCAGCAGTTCCCCTGGTCGGGGGAGTATCACTGAAGCTTTCTTT
CASSSPGRGSITEAFF
>TRBV19|once|.|TRBJ1-1
TGTGCCAGTAGTATTCGCGGGAAGAACACTGAAGCTTTCTTT
CASSIRGKNTEAFF
>TRBV12-3/TRBV12-4|few|.|TRBJ1-2
TGTGCCAGCAGTTTCGGTCCTATCTATGGCTACACCTTC
CASSFGPIYGYTF
>TRBV4-1|.|TRBD1|TRBJ1-2
TGCGCCAGCAGCCAAGGGACAGGCGGTTCCTATGGCTACACCTTC
CASSQGTGGSYGYTF
>TRBV30|.|TRBD1|TRBJ2-5
TGTGCCTGGGACAGGGGGCAAGAGACCCAGTACTTC
CAWDRGQETQYF
>TRBV7-6|.|.|TRBJ1-2
TGTGCCAGCAGCCCCTGGGAGGTAGCAGGTGGCTACACCTTC
CASSPWEVAGGYTF
>TRBV5-1|.|.|TRBJ1-1
TGCGCCAGCAGCGGACAGTTGAACACTGAAGCTTTCTTT
CASSGQLNTEAFF
>TRBV14|.|TRBD2|TRBJ2-3
TGTGCCAGCAGCCATTTAGCGGGGTATTCAGATACGCAGTATTTT
CASSHLAGYSDTQYF
>TRBV19|.|.|TRBJ2-2
TGTGCCAGCCAGGGTGTCGGGGAGCTGTTTTTT
CASQGVGELFF
>TRBV11-2|.|.|TRBJ1-2
TGTGCCAGCAGCTTCTCCGAGGGTGTGAGAGGCTATGGCTACACCTTC
CASSFSEGVRGYGYTF
>TRBV3-1/TRBV3-2|.|TRBD1|TRBJ2-2
TGTGCCAGCAGCCAACCAGGGGGCTGGAACACCGGGGAGCTGTTTTTT
CASSQPGGWNTGELFF
>TRBV11-2|.|.|TRBJ1-5
TGTGCCAGCAGCTTTGGGTTAGGTCGCAGGGAGAATCAGCCCCAGCATTTT
CASSFGLGRRENQPQHF
>TRBV5-1|.|TRBD2|TRBJ2-5
TGCGCCAGCAGCCCCCCTAGCGGGGGCGGGTGGGAGACCCAGTACTTC
CASSPPSGGGWETQYF
>TRBV5-1|.|.|TRBJ1-1
TGCGCCAGCAGCTTGGAGGGAGGGACTGAAGCTTTCTTT
CASSLEGGTEAFF
>TRBV6-6|.|TRBD1|TRBJ1-2
TGTGCCAGCAGTTGGGAAGGACAGGTTAACTATGGCTACACCTTC
CASSWEGQVNYGYTF
>TRBV12-3/TRBV12-4|.|TRBD1|TRBJ1-5
TGTGCCAGCAGTACCCGACAGGGCCAGCCCCAGCATTTT
CASSTRQGQPQHF
>TRBV6-5|.|.|TRBJ1-2
TGTGCCAGCTGCCCCCGAGAGAATAACTATGGCTACACCTTC
CASCPRENNYGYTF
>TRBV27|few|.|TRBJ1-5
TGTGCCAGCAGGGGGACACGTTATAGCAATCAGCCCCAGCATTTT
CASRGTRYSNQPQHF
>TRBV7-6|.|.|TRBJ1-1
TGTGCCAGCAGCCTACGGGACGCCGCCGGCCCTGAAGCTTTCTTT
CASSLRDAAGPEAFF
>TRBV28|.|.|TRBJ1-5
TGTGCCAGCAGTTTCGGGGGAGTCGGTCAGCCCCAGCATTTT
CASSFGGVGQPQHF
>TRBV11-2|.|TRBD2|TRBJ2-2
TGTGCCAGCAGCTTTGCTAGATCTAGCGGGGGGGCCCTCGGGGAGCTGTTTTTT
CASSFARSSGGALGELFF
>TRBV19|.|TRBD2|TRBJ2-3
TGTGCCACCCGGACTAGCGGGCGGGGAAGGGGGCACTACACAGATACGCAGTATTTT
CATRTSGRGRGHYTDTQYF
>TRBV18|.|.|TRBJ1-1
TGTGCCAGCTCCGCGTATAACACTGAAGCTTTCTTT
CASSAYNTEAFF
>TRBV10-2|few|.|TRBJ2-6
TGCGCCAGCAGTGAATTTCCGACAGCCATCCCCTCTGGGGCCAACGTCCTGACTTTC
CASSEFPTAIPSGANVLTF
>TRBV10-2|once|TRBD1|TRBJ1-2
TGCGCCAGCAGTGAGAAGGGACAGGGGGAGGACTATGGCTACACCTTC
CASSEKGQGEDYGYTF
>TRBV29-1|.|TRBD1|TRBJ1-2
TGCAGCGTTGACAATATACAGGGGACTGGCTACACCTTC
CSVDNIQGTGYTF
>TRBV19|few|TRBD1|TRBJ1-2
TGTGCCAGTCATCCAACGGACAGGGTCTATGGCTACACCTTC
CASHPTDRVYGYTF
>TRBV7-9|.|TRBD2|TRBJ2-5
TGTGCCAGCACCTCCCGACTAGCGGGGGGCCCGCAAGAGACCCAGTACTTC
CASTSRLAGGPQETQYF
>TRBV27|once|TRBD1|TRBJ1-6
TGTGCCAGCGGCTCAGGGGGCCTTGGTTCACCCCTCCACTTT
CASGSGGLGSPLHF
>TRBV7-7|few|.|TRBJ2-5
TGTGCCAGCAGCTCAACAGGGATAGGGCAAGAGACCCAGTACTTC
CASSSTGIGQETQYF
>TRBV9|.|TRBD2|TRBJ2-3
TGTGCCAGCAGCGTCCTAGGAGCGGGGGATGGCACAGATACGCAGTATTTT
CASSVLGAGDGTDTQYF
>TRBV6-5|.|TRBD1|TRBJ1-1
TGTGCCAGCAGTTTAGGACAGGGCGGGGACACTGAAGCTTTCTTT
CASSLGQGGDTEAFF
>TRBV24-1|.|.|TRBJ2-7
TGTGCCACCAGTGAGGGGGGAAAGAACGAGCAGTACTTC
CATSEGGKNEQYF
>TRBV28|.|.|TRBJ1-6
TGTGCCAGCAGGTCCGGGGGCCAGGGAACACCCCTCCACTTT
CASRSGGQGTPLHF
>TRBV7-2|few|.|TRBJ2-7
TGTGCCAGCAGCTTAGGGGGTCGTGAGCAGTACTTC
CASSLGGREQYF
>TRBV19|.|TRBD1|TRBJ1-5
TGTGCCAGTAGTTCCCAGGGGGATCAGCCCCAGCATTTT
CASSSQGDQPQHF
>TRBV28|.|.|TRBJ1-5
TGTGCCAGCAGTTTAAGGTCCGGACAGCTCAATCAGCCCCAGCATTTT
CASSLRSGQLNQPQHF
>TRBV7-9|.|.|TRBJ1-1
TGTGCCAGCAGCCGGCAGGGCGACACTGAAGCTTTCTTT
CASSRQGDTEAFF
>TRBV7-2|once|.|TRBJ1-3
TGTGCCAGCAGCCTGCCAAGCTCTGGAAACACCATATATTTT
CASSLPSSGNTIYF
>TRBV3-1/TRBV3-2|.|.|TRBJ2-5
TGTGCCAGCAGTCCCAGGGGAGGAGGAGAGACCCAGTACTTC
CASSPRGGGETQYF
>TRBV5-1|.|.|TRBJ1-4
TGCGCCAGCAGCCGCCGTGGTAATGAAAAACTGTTTTTT
CASSRRGNEKLFF
>TRBV30|.|.|TRBJ1-6
TGTGCCTGGGACTGGACAGTCGGAGTTCGGTCACCCCTCCACTTT
CAWDWTVGVRSPLHF
>TRBV4-1|.|TRBD1|TRBJ1-5
TGCGCCAGCAGCCAAGACGACAGGGGACGTTTTAATCAGCCCCAGCATTTT
CASSQDDRGRFNQPQHF
>TRBV9|once|.|TRBJ1-1
TGTGCCAGCAGTTTTAAGGGGCCTGAAGCTTTCTTT
CASSFKGPEAFF
>TRBV15|once|.|TRBJ2-6
TGTGCCACCAGCAGAGATTTATCGGCTGCTGGGGCCAACGTCCTGACTTTC
CATSRDLSAAGANVLTF
>TRBV5-1|.|.|TRBJ2-6
TGCGCCAGCAGGTCCGGGACGTCTGGGGCCAACGTCCTGACTTTC
CASRSGTSGANVLTF
>TRBV15|.|.|TRBJ1-2
TGTGCCACCAGCACGGGCTATGGCTACACCTTC
CATSTGYGYTF
>TRBV11-2|once|.|TRBJ1-2
TGTGCCAGCAGCTTAACCGATAACTATGGCTACACCTTC
CASSLTDNYGYTF
>TRBV2|.|.|TRBJ1-4
TGTGCCAGCAGTTCACAGCGTGCAACTAATGAAAAACTGTTTTTT
CASSSQRATNEKLFF
>TRBV2|.|.|TRBJ2-1
TGTGCCAGCAGTGAAGCGGGCAGGCGCAACTACAATGAGCAGTTCTTC
CASSEAGRRNYNEQFF